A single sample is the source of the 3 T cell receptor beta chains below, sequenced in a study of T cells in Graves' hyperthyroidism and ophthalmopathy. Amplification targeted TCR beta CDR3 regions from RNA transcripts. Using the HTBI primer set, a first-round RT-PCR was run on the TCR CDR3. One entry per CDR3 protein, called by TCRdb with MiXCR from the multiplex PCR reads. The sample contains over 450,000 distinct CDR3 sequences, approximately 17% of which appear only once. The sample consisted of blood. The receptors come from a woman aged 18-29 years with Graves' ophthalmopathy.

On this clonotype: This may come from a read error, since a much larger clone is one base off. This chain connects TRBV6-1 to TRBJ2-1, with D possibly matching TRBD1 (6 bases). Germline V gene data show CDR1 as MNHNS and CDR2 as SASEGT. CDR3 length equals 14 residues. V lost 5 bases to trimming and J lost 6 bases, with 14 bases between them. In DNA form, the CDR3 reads TGTGCCAGCAGTACCGGGACAAGGGGCAATGAGCAGTTCTTC. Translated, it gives CASSTGTRGNEQFF.

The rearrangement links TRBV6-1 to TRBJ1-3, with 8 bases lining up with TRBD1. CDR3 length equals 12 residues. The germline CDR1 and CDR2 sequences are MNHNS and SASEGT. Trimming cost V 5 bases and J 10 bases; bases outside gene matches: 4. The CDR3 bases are TGTGCCAGCAGTAGGGACAGGTCAACCATATATTTT. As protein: CASSRDRSTIYF.

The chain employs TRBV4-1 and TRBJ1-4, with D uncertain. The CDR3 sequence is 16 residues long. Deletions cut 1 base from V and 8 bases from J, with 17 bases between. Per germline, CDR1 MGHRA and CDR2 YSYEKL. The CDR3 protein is CASSQVPLNAGEKLFF. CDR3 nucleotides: TGCGCCAGCAGCCAAGTTCCACTGAACGCCGGGGAAAAACTGTTTTTT.